This TCR beta chain appears in the sequencing data of a study of cytomegalovirus exposure and HLA in healthy donors. Study observations and caveats: Several top significant clusters appeared, in a later analysis, to be linked to common viral pathogens.

Primers: 60 Vbeta forward and 13 Jbeta reverse. The protocol was immunoSEQ multiplex PCR, while the TCRdb copy is restricted to in-frame clones and leaves out a portion. The sample includes about 200,000 clones, approximately 86% of them seen just once. A remark on this clone: Antigen unknown.

Deletions cut 0 bases from V and 6 bases from J, with 9 bases between. Germline V gives CDR1 MNHEY, CDR2 SMNVEV (reference sequence). The CDR3 loop spans 13 amino acids. This sequence joins TRBV27 and TRBJ2-7; D remains ambiguous. Material for sequencing was PBMCs. The source of this sequence is a woman in her twenties or thirties in good health and CMV-seronegative. CDR3: CASSLSAWAEQYF. As DNA, the CDR3 is TGTGCCAGCAGTTTATCCGCTTGGGCCGAGCAGTACTTC.